This passage covers 8 T cell receptor beta chains from one sample sequenced in a study of cytomegalovirus exposure and HLA in healthy donors. 13 Jbeta primers and 60 Vbeta primers were used for the PCR. Method: immunoSEQ multiplex PCR; TCRdb's copy keeps in-frame clones and lacks some. The table has under 110,000 clones, around 75% seen once; the top ten hold 2.5% to 3%. Sequenced: PBMCs. The receptors stem from a female donor in good health and CMV-seronegative.

The chain links TRBV5-1 to TRBJ2-2; 11 nucleotides match TRBD2. The CDR3 has 18 amino acids. The V gene's germline CDR1 is SGHRS and CDR2 YFSETQ. After removal of 5 bases from V and 0 bases from J, the junction contained 9 bases not matched to a gene. The CDR3 DNA reads as TGCGCCAGCAGGTCACGGACTAGCGGGTTCGCGAACACCGGGGAGCTGTTTTTT. It is translated as CASRSRTSGFANTGELFF.

In its sample, this clone was seen a few times. This chain links TRBV11-2 with TRBJ2-7, with 11 nucleotides matching TRBD2. There are 14 residues in the CDR3. V lost 5 bases and J lost 5; bases outside the gene matches: 5. The germline V gene encodes CDR1 SGHAT and CDR2 FQNNGV. CDR3 nucleotide sequence: TGTGCCAGCAGCGTTAGCGGGAGGGCCCACGAGCAGTACTTC. It translates to CASSVSGRAHEQYF.

The gene calls are TRBV7-3 and TRBJ1-5; tentative D call: TRBD1 (6 bases). Looked up from germline, CDR1 is SGHTA and CDR2 is FQGTGA. V lost 5 bases, J lost 0 bases, and 20 bases lay in between. CDR3 size: 18 residues. For the CDR3, the DNA is TGTGCCAGCAGCCCCGACGATGGACAGTCGTCTAGCAATCAGCCCCAGCATTTT. This translates into CASSPDDGQSSSNQPQHF.

The rearrangement uses TRBV30 and TRBJ1-5; possibly TRBD1 for D (6 bases). V dropped 7 bases and J dropped 3 bases, with 10 bases sitting between them. The CDR3 is 12 residues long. In germline, CDR1 is GTSNPN, CDR2 SVGIG (reference sequence). The CDR3 bases are TGTGCCTTGGACAGCTACAATCAGCCCCAGCATTTT. The encoded protein is CALDSYNQPQHF.

This clone has only a few counts. The chain recombines TRBV2 with TRBJ1-5; TRBD1 is a possible D gene (5 bases). V lost 2 bases to trimming and J lost 8 bases, with 19 bases between them. The CDR3 is made up of 16 amino acids. CDR1 is SNHLY, CDR2 FYNNEI, per germline. CDR3 DNA sequence: TGTGCCAGCAGTGAAAGGGGTGGCAGGGTTCAGGAGCCCCAGCATTTT. Translated, it gives CASSERGGRVQEPQHF.

The chain has TRBV5-1 and TRBJ2-3; 11 bases line up with TRBD2. CDR1 SGHRS and CDR2 YFSETQ come from the germline V gene. The V gene end was trimmed by 5 bases and the J gene end by 0 bases; junction bases not matched to a gene: 5. The CDR3 contains 16 residues. The CDR3 here is CASRLTSGSSTDTQYF. The CDR3 coding sequence is TGCGCCAGCAGACTCACTAGCGGGAGTAGCACAGATACGCAGTATTTT. The whole variable domain, filled in from reference TRBV5-1 and TRBJ2-3, reads KAGVTQTPRYLIKTRGQQVTLSCSPISGHRSVSWYQQTPGQGLQFLFEYFSETQRNKGNFPGRFSGRQFSNSRSEMNVSTLELGDSALYLCASRLTSGSSTDTQYFGPGTRLTVL.

V usage is TRBV6-5 and J usage is TRBJ2-7, with D perhaps TRBD1 (6 bases). V was pared by 2 bases and J by 7 bases, with 18 bases between. Per the germline V gene, CDR1 is MNHEY and CDR2 is SVGAGI. The CDR3 has 15 residues. The CDR3 spells CASSYGGSYRREQYF. CDR3 bases: TGTGCCAGCAGTTACGGGGGCAGCTATAGGCGGGAGCAGTACTTC.

With regard to this clone: Other DNA sequences of this sample code for an identical CDR3. V is TRBV5-1 and J is TRBJ1-5, with 9 bases matching TRBD1. V lost 3 bases to trimming and J lost 6 bases; unmatched junction nucleotides: 4. The germline V gene has CDR1 SGHRS and CDR2 YFSETQ. CDR3 length: 14 residues. This CDR3 reads CASSSQGAGQPQHF. CDR3 coding DNA: TGCGCCAGCAGCTCACAGGGGGCCGGTCAGCCCCAGCATTTT. Filled out from reference TRBV5-1 and TRBJ1-5, the complete variable domain reads KAGVTQTPRYLIKTRGQQVTLSCSPISGHRSVSWYQQTPGQGLQFLFEYFSETQRNKGNFPGRFSGRQFSNSRSEMNVSTLELGDSALYLCASSSQGAGQPQHFGDGTRLSIL.